This T cell receptor beta chain was recorded in a study of cytomegalovirus exposure and HLA in healthy donors. Study information: Clustering assigned about four fifths of the roughly 380 genotyped donors to the Caucasian-associated ancestry cluster.

The PCR contained 60 Vbeta and 13 Jbeta primers. The assay was immunoSEQ multiplex PCR, and TCRdb's table has in-frame clones only and misses some. The table includes 200,000 to 250,000 clones, roughly 79% detected once. As regards this clone: Its antigen is unknown.

Study-wide findings and caveats: At a 0.05 false discovery rate, a later analysis found some 18,000 TCR beta sequences to be associated with HLA alleles. Highly shared sequence variants in one cluster were likely a sequencing artifact.

Sequencing used PBMCs. This TCR was recovered from a woman aged 40-49 years in good health and CMV-seronegative.

The CDR3 bases are TGTGCCAGCAGGACAGTCTCCTACAATGAGCAGTTCTTC. Its protein product is CASRTVSYNEQFF. The rearrangement uses TRBV28 and TRBJ2-1; the D gene is possibly TRBD1 (5 bases). Deletions cut 6 bases from V and 0 bases from J, with 6 bases between. The CDR3 length is 13 residues. Germline V gives CDR1 MDHEN, CDR2 SYDVKM.